A selection of T cell receptor beta chains follows, all from one sample in a study of blood T cell repertoires in COVID-19. Profiling relied on immunoSEQ multiplex PCR, and the TCRdb table lists in-frame clones only, not all of them. The profile covers 130,000 or so clones, with roughly 88% appearing a single time and about 2.1% taken by the ten largest. The sequencing input was peripheral blood. Every receptor here comes from a man between 70 and 80 years old with active COVID-19. Both conserved end residues are part of each CDR3. A D gene is named only where the DNA matches it firmly. Where a row states a size, it is once, few, many or the class of an expanded clone; other rows omit it.

>.|.|TRBJ2-7|TRBV10-3
TGTGCCATCAGTGAGTCAGGAGGGACCTACGAGCAGTACTTC
CAISESGGTYEQYF
>TRBD2|.|TRBJ2-1|TRBV15
TGTGCCACCAGCGGGGGGGGAGTCCCCAATGAGCAGTTCTTC
CATSGGGVPNEQFF
>.|.|TRBJ2-1|TRBV11-2
TGTGCCAGCAGCGGACAGAGGTACAATGAGCAGTTCTTC
CASSGQRYNEQFF
>.|.|TRBJ2-7|TRBV19
TGTGCCAGTAGTAAGACAGATTACGAGCAGTACTTC
CASSKTDYEQYF
>TRBD1|.|TRBJ2-6|TRBV4-3
TGCGCCAGCAGCCAAGGGACAGGGGCTTTCTCTGGGGCCAACGTCCTGACTTTC
CASSQGTGAFSGANVLTF
>TRBD2|.|TRBJ2-2|TRBV19
TGTGCCAGTAGTTCGTCCGGGAGGGCGGCCGGGGAGCTGTTTTTT
CASSSSGRAAGELFF
>.|.|TRBJ1-6|TRBV4-2
TGTGCCAGCAGCCAAGCAGGACAGAATAATTCACCCCTCCACTTT
CASSQAGQNNSPLHF
>.|.|TRBJ1-2|TRBV28
TGTGCCAGCAGTTTAGACCCGGGGTTCTATGGCTACACCTTC
CASSLDPGFYGYTF
>.|.|TRBJ2-2|TRBV11-2
TGTGCCAGCAGCTTTGGAGTCGGGGAGCTGTTTTTT
CASSFGVGELFF
>TRBD1|.|TRBJ1-2|TRBV24-1
TGTGCCACCAGTGATAAGGGACAGGGAAATGGCTACACCTTC
CATSDKGQGNGYTF
>.|.|TRBJ2-7|TRBV5-4
TGTGCCAGCAGCTTGGACAGGGCCAGGCAGTACTTC
CASSLDRARQYF
>.|.|TRBJ2-5|TRBV30
TGTGCCTGGAGTCCCCTCGGGACTTTGGGGGAGACCCAGTACTTC
CAWSPLGTLGETQYF
>.|.|TRBJ2-2|TRBV24-1
TGTGCCACCAGTGACCTCGGGACACGGAACACCGGGGAGCTGTTTTTT
CATSDLGTRNTGELFF
>TRBD1|.|TRBJ1-4|TRBV28
TGTGCCAGCAGTCAACCGACAGGGGTTGAGGAAAAACTGTTTTTT
CASSQPTGVEEKLFF
>TRBD2|.|TRBJ2-3|TRBV7-9
TGTGCCAGCAGCCCCCTAGCGGGAGGCCCCCAAGATACGCAGTATTTT
CASSPLAGGPQDTQYF
>.|.|TRBJ2-1|TRBV29-1
TGCAGCGTTGTGAGACAGTACAATGAGCAGTTCTTC
CSVVRQYNEQFF
>.|.|TRBJ2-1|TRBV27
TGTGCCAGCAGGGGGCGCAAAATCTATGAGCAGTTCTTC
CASRGRKIYEQFF
>.|.|TRBJ2-7|TRBV5-8
TGTGCCAGCAGCGATTGGCGGGGCGCAGGGCACGAGCAGTACTTC
CASSDWRGAGHEQYF
>.|once|TRBJ2-5|TRBV7-3
TGTGCCAGCAGCATCGGAGCACAAGAGACCCAGTACTTC
CASSIGAQETQYF
>TRBD2|.|TRBJ2-1|TRBV20-1
TGCAGTGCTAGTCCTCGGGACTATTACTACAATGAGCAGTTCTTC
CSASPRDYYYNEQFF
>TRBD2|.|TRBJ2-5|TRBV5-6
TGTGCCAGCAGCCAACTCAATAGCGGGAGGGCCGGGGAGACCCAGTACTTC
CASSQLNSGRAGETQYF
>TRBD2|.|TRBJ2-3|TRBV6-1
TGTGCCAGCAGCCTGACTAGCGGGGGGCCAGATACGCAGTATTTT
CASSLTSGGPDTQYF
>.|.|TRBJ1-2|TRBV27
TGTGCCAGCAGTTTATGGGCCGGACAGAACTATGGCTACACCTTC
CASSLWAGQNYGYTF